This TCR beta chain was sequenced for a study of beta chain features in type 1 diabetes. Study-level information: Age, gender, cell numbers and subset yield matched between patients and controls.

This clone occurred a few times. Its antigen remains unidentified. Other DNA sequences in this specimen translate into the identical CDR3. Study-level results: Patients' naive, central memory and Treg TCRB repertoires seemed closer to one another than those of healthy donors.

The investigators reverse transcribed all of the isolated RNA, so they sequenced expressed TCRB transcripts. Generated by immunoSEQ multiplex PCR, the TCRdb table keeps only in-frame clones and is missing some. The sample consists of about half a million clones, 25% to 35% of them appearing once. The clonotype comes from a man aged 18 to 29 in good health. The sequencing input was naive CD4+ T cells from blood.

The CDR3 here is CASSELGTDTQYF. The DNA of the CDR3 is TGTGCCAGCAGTGAATTAGGGACAGATACGCAGTATTTT. The chain employs TRBV25-1 and TRBJ2-3; D not certain. V lost 1 base, J lost 3 bases, and 5 bases lay in between. The CDR3 consists of 13 residues. Germline loops: CDR1 MGHDK, CDR2 SYGVNS.